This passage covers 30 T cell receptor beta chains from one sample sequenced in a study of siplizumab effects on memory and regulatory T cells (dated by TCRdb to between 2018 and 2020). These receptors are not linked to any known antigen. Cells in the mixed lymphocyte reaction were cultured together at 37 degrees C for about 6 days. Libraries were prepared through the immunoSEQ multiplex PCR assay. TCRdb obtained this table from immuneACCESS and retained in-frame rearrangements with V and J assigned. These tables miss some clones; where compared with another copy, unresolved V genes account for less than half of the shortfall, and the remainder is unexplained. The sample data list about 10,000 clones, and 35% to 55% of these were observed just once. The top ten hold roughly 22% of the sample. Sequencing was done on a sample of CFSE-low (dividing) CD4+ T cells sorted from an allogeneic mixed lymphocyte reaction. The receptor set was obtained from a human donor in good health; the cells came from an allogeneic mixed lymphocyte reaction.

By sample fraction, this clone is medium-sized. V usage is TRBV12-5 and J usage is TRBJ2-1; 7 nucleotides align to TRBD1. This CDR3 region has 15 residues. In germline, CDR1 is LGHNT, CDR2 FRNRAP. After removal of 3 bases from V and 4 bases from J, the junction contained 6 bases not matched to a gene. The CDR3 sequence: CASGFQTGLYNEQFF. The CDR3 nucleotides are TGTGCTAGTGGTTTCCAGACAGGGTTGTACAATGAGCAGTTCTTC. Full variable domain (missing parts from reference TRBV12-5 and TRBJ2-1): DARVTQTPRHKVTEMGQEVTMRCQPILGHNTVFWYRQTMMQGLELLAYFRNRAPLDDSGMPKDRFSAEMPDATLATLKIQPSEPRDSAVYFCASGFQTGLYNEQFFGPGTRLTVL.

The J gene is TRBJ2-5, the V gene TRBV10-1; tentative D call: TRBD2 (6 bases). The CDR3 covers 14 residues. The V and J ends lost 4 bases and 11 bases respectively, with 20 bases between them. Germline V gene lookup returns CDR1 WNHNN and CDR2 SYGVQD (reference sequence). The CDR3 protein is CASSAGGDLREQYF. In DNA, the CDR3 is TGCGCCAGCAGTGCAGGTGGGGATCTACGGGAGCAGTACTTC.

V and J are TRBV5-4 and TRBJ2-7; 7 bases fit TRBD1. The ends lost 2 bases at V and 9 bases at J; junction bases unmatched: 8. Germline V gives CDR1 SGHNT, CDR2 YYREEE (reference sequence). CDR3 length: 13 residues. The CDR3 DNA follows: TGTGCCAGCAGCTTTACAGGGGTATCGGGGCAGTACTTC. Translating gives CASSFTGVSGQYF.

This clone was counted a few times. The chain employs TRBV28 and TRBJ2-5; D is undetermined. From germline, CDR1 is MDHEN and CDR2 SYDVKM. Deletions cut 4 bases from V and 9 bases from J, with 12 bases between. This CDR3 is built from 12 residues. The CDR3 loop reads CASSSQRWAQYF. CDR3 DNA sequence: TGTGCCAGCAGTTCACAGCGTTGGGCCCAGTACTTC.

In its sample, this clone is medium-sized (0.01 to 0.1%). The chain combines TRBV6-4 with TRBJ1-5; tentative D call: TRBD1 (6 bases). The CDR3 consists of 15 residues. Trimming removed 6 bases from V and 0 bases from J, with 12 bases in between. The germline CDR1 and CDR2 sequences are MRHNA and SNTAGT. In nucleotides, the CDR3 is TGTGCCAGCAGCAAAGAGACAGGTAGCAATCAGCCCCAGCATTTT. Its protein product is CASSKETGSNQPQHF.

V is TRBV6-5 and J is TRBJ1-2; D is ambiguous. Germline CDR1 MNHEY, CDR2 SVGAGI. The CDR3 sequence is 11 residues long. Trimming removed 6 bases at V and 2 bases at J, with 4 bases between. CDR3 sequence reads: CASSLNYGYTF. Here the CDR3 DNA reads TGTGCCAGCAGCCTAAACTATGGCTACACCTTC.

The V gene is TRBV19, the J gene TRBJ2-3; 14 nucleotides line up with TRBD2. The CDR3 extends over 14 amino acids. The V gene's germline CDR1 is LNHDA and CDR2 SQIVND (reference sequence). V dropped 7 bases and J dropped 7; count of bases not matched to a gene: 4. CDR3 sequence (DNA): TGTGCCAGTACGGGACTAGCGGGAGTTCATACGCAGTATTTT. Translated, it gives CASTGLAGVHTQYF.

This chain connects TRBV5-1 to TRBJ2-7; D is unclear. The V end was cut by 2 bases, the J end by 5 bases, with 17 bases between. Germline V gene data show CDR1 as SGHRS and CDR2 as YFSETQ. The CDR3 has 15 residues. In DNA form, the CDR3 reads TGCGCCAGCAGCTTTTGGTTAGCCGCTGGGGACGAGCAGTACTTC. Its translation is CASSFWLAAGDEQYF.

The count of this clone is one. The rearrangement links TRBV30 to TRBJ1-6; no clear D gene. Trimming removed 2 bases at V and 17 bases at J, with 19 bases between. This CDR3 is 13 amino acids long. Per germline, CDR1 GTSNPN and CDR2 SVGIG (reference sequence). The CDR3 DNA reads TGTGCCTGGAGTCCCCAATTGGCAGTTAGGTTCCACTTT. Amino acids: CAWSPQLAVRFHF.

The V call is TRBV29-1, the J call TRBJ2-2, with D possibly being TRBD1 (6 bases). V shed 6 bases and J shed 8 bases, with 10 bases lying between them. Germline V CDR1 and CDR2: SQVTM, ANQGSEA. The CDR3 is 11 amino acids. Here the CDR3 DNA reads TGCAGCGTACAACAGGGAGGGGAGCTGTTTTTT. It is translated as CSVQQGGELFF.

Here the CDR3 DNA reads TGTGCCAGCAGCTTGACTAGTTTAGCCAAAAACATTCAGTACTTC. Protein product: CASSLTSLAKNIQYF. The chain is built from TRBV13 and TRBJ2-4; TRBD2 is a possible D gene (6 bases). The CDR3 length is 15 residues. Germline CDR1 and CDR2: PRHDT and FYEKMQ (reference sequence). With 3 bases removed from V and 0 bases from J, the gap between germline ends came to 9 bases.

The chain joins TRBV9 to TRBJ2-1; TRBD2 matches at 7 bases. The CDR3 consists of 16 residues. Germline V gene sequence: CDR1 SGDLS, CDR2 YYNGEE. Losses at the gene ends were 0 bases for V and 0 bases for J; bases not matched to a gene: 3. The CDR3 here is CASSVGGGGSYNEQFF. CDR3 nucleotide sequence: TGTGCCAGCAGCGTAGGTGGCGGGGGCTCCTACAATGAGCAGTTCTTC.

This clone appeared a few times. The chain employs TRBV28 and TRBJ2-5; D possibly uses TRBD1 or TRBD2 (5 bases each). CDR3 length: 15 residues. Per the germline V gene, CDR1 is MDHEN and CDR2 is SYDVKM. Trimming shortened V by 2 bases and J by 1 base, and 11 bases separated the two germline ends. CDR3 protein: CASSLAGTAQETQYF. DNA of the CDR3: TGTGCCAGCAGTTTAGCCGGGACGGCCCAAGAGACCCAGTACTTC. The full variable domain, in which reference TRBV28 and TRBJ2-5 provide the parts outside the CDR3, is DVKVTQSSRYLVKRTGEKVFLECVQDMDHENMFWYRQDPGLGLRLIYFSYDVKMKEKGDIPEGYSVSREKKERFSLILESASTNQTSMYLCASSLAGTAQETQYFGPGTRLLVL.

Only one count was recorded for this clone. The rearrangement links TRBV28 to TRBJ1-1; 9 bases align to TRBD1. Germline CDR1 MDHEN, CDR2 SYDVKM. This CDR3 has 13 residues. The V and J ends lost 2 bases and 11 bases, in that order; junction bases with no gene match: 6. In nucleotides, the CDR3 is TGTGCCAGCAGTTTAACCACAGGGGGCAGTGCTTTCTTT. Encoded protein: CASSLTTGGSAFF. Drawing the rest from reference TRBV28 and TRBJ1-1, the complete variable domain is DVKVTQSSRYLVKRTGEKVFLECVQDMDHENMFWYRQDPGLGLRLIYFSYDVKMKEKGDIPEGYSVSREKKERFSLILESASTNQTSMYLCASSLTTGGSAFFGQGTRLTVV.

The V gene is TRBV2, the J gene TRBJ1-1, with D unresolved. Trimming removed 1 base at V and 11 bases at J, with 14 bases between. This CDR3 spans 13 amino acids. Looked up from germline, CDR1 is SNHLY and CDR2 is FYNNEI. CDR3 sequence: CASSEERVPPAFF. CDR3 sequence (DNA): TGTGCCAGCAGTGAAGAAAGAGTCCCGCCGGCTTTCTTT.

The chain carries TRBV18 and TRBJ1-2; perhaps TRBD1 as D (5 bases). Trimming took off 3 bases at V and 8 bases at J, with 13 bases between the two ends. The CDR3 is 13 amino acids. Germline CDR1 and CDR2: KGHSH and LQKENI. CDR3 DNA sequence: TGTGCCAGCTCACCGGGGGGAGATTACGGCTACACCTTC. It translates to CASSPGGDYGYTF.

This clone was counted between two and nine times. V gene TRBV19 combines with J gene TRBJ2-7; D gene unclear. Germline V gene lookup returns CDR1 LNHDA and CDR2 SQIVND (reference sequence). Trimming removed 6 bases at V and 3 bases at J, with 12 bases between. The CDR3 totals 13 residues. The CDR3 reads CASSPLTYYEQYF. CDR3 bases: TGTGCCAGTAGCCCCCTTACCTACTACGAGCAGTACTTC.

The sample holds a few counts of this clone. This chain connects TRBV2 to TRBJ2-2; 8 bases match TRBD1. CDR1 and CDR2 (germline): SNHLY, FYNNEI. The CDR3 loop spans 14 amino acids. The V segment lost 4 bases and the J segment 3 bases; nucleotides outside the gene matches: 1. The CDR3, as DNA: TGTGCCAGCAGTGTACAGGGGGACACCGGGGAGCTGTTTTTT. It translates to CASSVQGDTGELFF.

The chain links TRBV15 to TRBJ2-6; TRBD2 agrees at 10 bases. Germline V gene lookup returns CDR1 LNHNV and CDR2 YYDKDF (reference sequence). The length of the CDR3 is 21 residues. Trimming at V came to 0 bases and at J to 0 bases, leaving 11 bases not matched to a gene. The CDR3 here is CATSREARTSGTYSGANVLTF. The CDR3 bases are TGTGCCACCAGCAGAGAAGCCCGGACTAGCGGTACATACTCTGGGGCCAACGTCCTGACTTTC. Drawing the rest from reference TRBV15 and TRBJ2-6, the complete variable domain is DAMVIQNPRYQVTQFGKPVTLSCSQTLNHNVMYWYQQKSSQAPKLLFHYYDKDFNNEADTPDNFQSRRPNTSFCFLDIRSPGLGDTAMYLCATSREARTSGTYSGANVLTFGAGSRLTVL.

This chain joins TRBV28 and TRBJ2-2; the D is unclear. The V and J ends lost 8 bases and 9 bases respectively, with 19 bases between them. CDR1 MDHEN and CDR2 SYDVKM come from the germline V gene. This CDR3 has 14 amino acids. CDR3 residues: CASQGQPLLRELFF. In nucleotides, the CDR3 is TGTGCCAGCCAAGGCCAACCCCTCCTCAGGGAGCTGTTTTTT.

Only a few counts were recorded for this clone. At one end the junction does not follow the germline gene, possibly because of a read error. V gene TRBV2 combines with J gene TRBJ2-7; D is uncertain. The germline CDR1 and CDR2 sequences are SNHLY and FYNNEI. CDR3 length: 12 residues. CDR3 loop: CASSIGRDSRSF. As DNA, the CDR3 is TGTGCCAGCAGTATAGGCCGCGATAGCCGTAGCTTC.

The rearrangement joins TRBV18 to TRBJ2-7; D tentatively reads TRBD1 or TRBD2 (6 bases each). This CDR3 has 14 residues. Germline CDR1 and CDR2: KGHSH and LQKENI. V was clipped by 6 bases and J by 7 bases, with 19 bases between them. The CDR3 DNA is TGTGCCAGCTCGGCCGGGATAGGGGGAGGAGAGCAGTACTTC. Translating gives CASSAGIGGGEQYF.

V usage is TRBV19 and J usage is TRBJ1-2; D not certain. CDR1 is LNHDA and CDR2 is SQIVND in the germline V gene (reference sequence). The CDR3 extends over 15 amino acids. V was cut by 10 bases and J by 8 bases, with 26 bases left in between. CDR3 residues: CATLPGDNTGKGYTF. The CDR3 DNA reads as TGTGCCACATTGCCGGGAGACAACACGGGGAAGGGCTACACCTTC.

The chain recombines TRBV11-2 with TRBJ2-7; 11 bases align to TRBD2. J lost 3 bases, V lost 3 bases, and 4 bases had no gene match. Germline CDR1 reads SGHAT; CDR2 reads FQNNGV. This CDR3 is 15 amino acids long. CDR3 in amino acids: CASSFPGLAGYEQYF. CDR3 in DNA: TGTGCCAGCAGCTTCCCTGGACTAGCGGGCTACGAGCAGTACTTC. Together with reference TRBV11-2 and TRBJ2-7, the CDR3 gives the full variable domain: EAGVAQSPRYKIIEKRQSVAFWCNPISGHATLYWYQQILGQGPKLLIQFQNNGVVDDSQLPKDRFSAERLKGVDSTLKIQPAKLEDSAVYLCASSFPGLAGYEQYFGPGTRLTVT.

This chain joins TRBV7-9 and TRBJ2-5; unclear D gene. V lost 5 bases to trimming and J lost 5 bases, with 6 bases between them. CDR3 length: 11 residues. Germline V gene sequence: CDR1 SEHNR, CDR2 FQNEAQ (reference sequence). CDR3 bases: TGTGCCAGCAGCCAAAGCGAGACCCAGTACTTC. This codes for CASSQSETQYF.

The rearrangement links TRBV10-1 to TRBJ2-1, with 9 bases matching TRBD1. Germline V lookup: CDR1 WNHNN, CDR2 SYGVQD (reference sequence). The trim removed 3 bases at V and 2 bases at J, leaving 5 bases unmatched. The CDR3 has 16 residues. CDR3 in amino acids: CASSEGRDRAYNEQFF. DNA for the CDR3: TGCGCCAGCAGTGAAGGTAGGGACAGGGCCTACAATGAGCAGTTCTTC.

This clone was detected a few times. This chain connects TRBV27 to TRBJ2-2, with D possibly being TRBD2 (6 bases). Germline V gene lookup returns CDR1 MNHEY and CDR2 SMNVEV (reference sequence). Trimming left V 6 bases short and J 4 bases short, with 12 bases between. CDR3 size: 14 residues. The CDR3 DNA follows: TGTGCCAGCAGGCGGAGGGCGGCCACCGGGGAGCTGTTTTTT. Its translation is CASRRRAATGELFF.

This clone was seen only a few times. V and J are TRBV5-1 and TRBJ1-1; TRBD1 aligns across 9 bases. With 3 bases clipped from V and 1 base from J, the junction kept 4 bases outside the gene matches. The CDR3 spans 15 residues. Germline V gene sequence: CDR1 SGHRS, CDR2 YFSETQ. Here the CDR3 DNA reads TGCGCCAGCAGCTATTCGGGACAGGGGAACACTGAAGCTTTCTTT. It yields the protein CASSYSGQGNTEAFF.

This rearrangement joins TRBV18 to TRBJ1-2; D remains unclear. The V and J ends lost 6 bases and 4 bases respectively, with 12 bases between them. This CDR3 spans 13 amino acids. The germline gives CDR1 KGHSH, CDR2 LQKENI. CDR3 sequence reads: CASSSGVGYGYTF. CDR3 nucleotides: TGTGCCAGCTCCTCTGGGGTTGGCTATGGCTACACCTTC. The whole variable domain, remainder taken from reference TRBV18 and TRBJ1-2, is NAGVMQNPRHLVRRRGQEARLRCSPMKGHSHVYWYRQLPEEGLKFMVYLQKENIIDESGMPKERFSAEFPKEGPSILRIQQVVRGDSAAYFCASSSGVGYGYTFGSGTRLTVV.

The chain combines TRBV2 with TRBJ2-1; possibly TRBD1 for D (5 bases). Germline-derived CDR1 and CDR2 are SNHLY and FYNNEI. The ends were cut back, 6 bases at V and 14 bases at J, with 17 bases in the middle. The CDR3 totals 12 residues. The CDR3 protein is CASRRQTPKEFF. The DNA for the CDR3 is TGTGCCAGCAGGCGACAGACGCCCAAGGAGTTCTTC.